The sequence of this T cell receptor (beta chain) was determined in a study of cytomegalovirus exposure and HLA in healthy donors. As for this clone: Its specificity is unknown.

V shed 2 bases, J shed 3 bases, and the junction held 7 bases outside the gene matches. The CDR3 is made up of 17 amino acids. Germline-derived CDR1 and CDR2 are SGDLS and YYNGEE. In the PCR, 60 Vbeta and 13 Jbeta primers were used. In the original analysis: Later work found tens of millions of unique TCR beta chains, with about 10 million shared. Generated by immunoSEQ multiplex PCR, the TCRdb table keeps only in-frame clones and is missing some. V and J calls and clone size are those listed in that table; D and trimming were worked out from the DNA. Seen here are over 75,000 clones, around three quarters observed once, and the top ten hold over 2.5%. The study's findings and limits: Among immune exposure information, only CMV serostatus was available.

The chain links TRBV9 to TRBJ2-3; 12 bases line up with TRBD2. The sequence was obtained from a male donor in good health and CMV-seropositive. Input material: PBMCs. The CDR3 loop is CASSVLSGTSGTDTQYF. DNA of the CDR3: TGTGCCAGCAGCGTCTTATCCGGGACTAGCGGGACAGATACGCAGTATTTT.